What follows are 12 T cell receptor beta chains derived from one specimen sequenced in a study of blood T cell repertoires in COVID-19. The repertoire was sequenced with immunoSEQ multiplex PCR; TCRdb's copy has only in-frame clones and lacks some. Of under 150,000 clones listed, less than 95% are singletons. The specimen sequenced was peripheral blood. Receptor source: a human donor with active COVID-19. The donor label of this sample is uncertain.

This clone was observed once. The chain carries TRBV4-1 and TRBJ1-2; D gene ambiguous. The germline gives CDR1 MGHRA, CDR2 YSYEKL. V was cut by 3 bases and J by 4 bases, with 24 bases left in between. This CDR3 spans 18 amino acids. DNA of the CDR3: TGCGCCAGCAGCCAGAAGGAATACAGTCCTTCTATGCCCTATGGCTACACCTTC. This codes for CASSQKEYSPSMPYGYTF.

The chain recombines TRBV11-2 with TRBJ1-6; D is unresolved. V was clipped by 5 bases and J by 0 bases, with 5 bases between them. CDR3 length: 14 residues. Per germline, CDR1 SGHAT and CDR2 FQNNGV. CDR3 loop: CASSPSSYNSPLHF. The DNA of the CDR3 is TGTGCCAGCAGCCCGAGCTCCTATAATTCACCCCTCCACTTT.

The V and J genes are TRBV30 and TRBJ1-4, with D maybe TRBD1 (5 bases). Between the trimmed V and J ends, which lost 3 bases and 6 bases, there was a span of 17 bases. Germline CDR1 reads GTSNPN; CDR2 reads SVGIG (reference sequence). This CDR3 is built from 15 residues. The CDR3 DNA reads as TGTGCCTGGAGCGGACGGCTGGGGCAGCATGAAAAACTGTTTTTT. It encodes CAWSGRLGQHEKLFF.

The chain couples TRBV3-1 (or the pseudogene TRBV3-2) to TRBJ1-2, with no clear D. Germline V CDR1 and CDR2: LGHDT, YNNKEL (reference sequence). There are 14 residues in the CDR3. V was trimmed by 1 base and J by 6 bases, leaving 12 bases between them. The CDR3 bases are TGTGCCAGCAGCCAAGGAGGGCTCGTTGATGGCTACACCTTC. It encodes CASSQGGLVDGYTF.

The gene calls are TRBV28 and TRBJ1-2; 7 positions match TRBD1. This CDR3 is 15 amino acids long. CDR1 and CDR2 (germline): MDHEN, SYDVKM. Unmatched junction bases numbered 10, after V lost 7 bases and J lost 2 bases. CDR3 sequence (DNA): TGTGCCAGCAATACCCGGACAGGACCGAACTATGGCTACACCTTC. Translation gives CASNTRTGPNYGYTF.

This clone was seen a single time. The rearrangement uses TRBV5-4 and TRBJ1-5; the D gene is possibly TRBD1 (5 bases). Trimming removed 2 bases at V and 6 bases at J, with 12 bases between. The germline V gene has CDR1 SGHNT and CDR2 YYREEE (reference sequence). This CDR3 region has 14 residues. As DNA, the CDR3 is TGTGCCAGCAGCTTTTCAGGGTCGGGTCAGCCCCAGCATTTT. It encodes CASSFSGSGQPQHF.

J is TRBJ2-7 and V is TRBV11-2, with D maybe TRBD1 (5 bases). CDR3 length: 13 residues. Trimming pared 4 bases from V and 3 bases from J, leaving 10 bases between. Germline V gives CDR1 SGHAT, CDR2 FQNNGV. The CDR3: CASSSTEYYEQYF. The CDR3 DNA follows: TGTGCCAGCAGCTCGACAGAATACTACGAGCAGTACTTC.

The J gene is TRBJ1-2, the V gene TRBV4-1; D ambiguous. With 0 bases removed from V and 4 bases from J, the gap between germline ends came to 9 bases. This CDR3 is built from 14 residues. Germline CDR1 MGHRA, CDR2 YSYEKL. DNA of the CDR3: TGCGCCAGCAGCCAAGACCCGGTTGGCTATGGCTACACCTTC. Residues: CASSQDPVGYGYTF.

J is TRBJ1-2 and V is TRBV28, with D perhaps TRBD1 (6 bases). Germline lookup yields CDR1 MDHEN and CDR2 SYDVKM. V shed 5 bases and J shed 6 bases, with 10 bases lying between them. CDR3 length equals 12 residues. The CDR3 sequence: CASSKGDHGYTF. CDR3 nucleotides: TGTGCCAGCAGTAAGGGGGATCATGGCTACACCTTC.

This clone is a singleton in its sample. This rearrangement joins TRBV7-8 to TRBJ2-2, with unresolved D. The CDR3 loop spans 12 amino acids. V was trimmed by 0 bases and J by 8 bases, leaving 4 bases between them. Germline lookup yields CDR1 SGHVS and CDR2 FQNEAQ. The CDR3 DNA sequence: TGTGCCAGCAGCTTAGCGCGGGGGGAGCTGTTTTTT. Its protein product is CASSLARGELFF.

This rearrangement joins TRBV24-1 to TRBJ2-1; 7 bases line up with TRBD1. V shed 5 bases and J 5 bases; nucleotides not matched to a gene: 17. The CDR3 runs to 18 residues. CDR1 is KGHDR and CDR2 is SFDVKD in the germline V gene. For the CDR3, the DNA is TGTGCCACCAGTGCTTCGACAAATTTTATCGGACAGGACAATGAGCAGTTCTTC. Residues: CATSASTNFIGQDNEQFF.

CDR3 nucleotides: TGCGCCAGCAGCCAAGATCTCGGGGTAGGGCAGCCCCAGCATTTT. It specifies CASSQDLGVGQPQHF. The chain uses TRBV4-3 and TRBJ1-5; D gene ambiguous. Trimming removed 0 bases from V and 7 bases from J, with 13 bases in between. This CDR3 is built from 15 residues. From germline, CDR1 is LGHNA and CDR2 YSLEER.